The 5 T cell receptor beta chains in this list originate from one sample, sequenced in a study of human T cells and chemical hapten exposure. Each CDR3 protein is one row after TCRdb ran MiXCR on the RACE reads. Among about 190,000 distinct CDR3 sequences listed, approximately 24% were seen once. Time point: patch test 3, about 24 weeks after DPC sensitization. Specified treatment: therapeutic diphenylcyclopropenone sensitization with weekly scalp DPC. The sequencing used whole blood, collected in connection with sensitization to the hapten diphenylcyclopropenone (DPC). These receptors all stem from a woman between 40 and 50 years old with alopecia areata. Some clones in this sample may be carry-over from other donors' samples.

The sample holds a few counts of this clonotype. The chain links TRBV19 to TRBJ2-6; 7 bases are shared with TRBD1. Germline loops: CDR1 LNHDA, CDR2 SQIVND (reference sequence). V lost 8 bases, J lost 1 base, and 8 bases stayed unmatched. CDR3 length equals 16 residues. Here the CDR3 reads CASEGQSRSGANVLTF. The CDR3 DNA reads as TGTGCCAGTGAGGGACAGTCCCGATCTGGGGCCAACGTCCTGACTTTC.

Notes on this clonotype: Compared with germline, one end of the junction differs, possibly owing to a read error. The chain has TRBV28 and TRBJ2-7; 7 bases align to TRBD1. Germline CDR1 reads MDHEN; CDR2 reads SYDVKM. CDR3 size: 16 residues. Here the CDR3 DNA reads TGTGCCAGCAGTTCCCTCGGGGACAGCGTCTCCAACGAGCAGTACTTC. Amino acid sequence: CASSSLGDSVSNEQYF.

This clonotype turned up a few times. CDR3 region: CAISESKPRRYNEQFF. Written as DNA, the CDR3 is TGTGCCATCAGTGAGTCGAAGCCCCGGAGGTACAATGAGCAGTTCTTC. This sequence joins TRBV10-3 and TRBJ2-1; possibly TRBD2 for D (5 bases). CDR1 is ENHRY, CDR2 SYGVKD, per germline. This CDR3 region has 16 residues. The V gene lost 0 bases and the J gene lost 4 bases, with 13 bases spanning the gap.

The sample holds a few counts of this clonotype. The CDR3 bases are TGTGCCATCAATCGGGAGGCCGGGACGGATACGCAGTATTTT. This codes for CAINREAGTDTQYF. The rearrangement joins TRBV10-3 to TRBJ2-3, with 7 bases identical to TRBD2. Per germline, CDR1 ENHRY and CDR2 SYGVKD. The ends lost 7 bases at V and 6 bases at J; junction bases unmatched: 10. The CDR3 runs to 14 residues.

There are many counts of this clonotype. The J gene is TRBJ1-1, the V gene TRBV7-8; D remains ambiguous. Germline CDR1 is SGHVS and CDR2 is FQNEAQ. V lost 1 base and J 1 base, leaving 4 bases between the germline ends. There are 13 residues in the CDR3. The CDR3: CASSLDKNTEAFF. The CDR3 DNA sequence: TGTGCCAGCAGCTTAGACAAGAACACTGAAGCTTTCTTT.